The present T cell receptor (beta chain) was sequenced within a study of blood T cell repertoires in COVID-19. In the study overall: The cDNA or gDNA used as material had been derived from T cells, B-cell-depleted T cells, or PBMCs.

Assay: immunoSEQ multiplex PCR; the TCRdb copy retains only in-frame clones and omits some. The table includes about 100,000 clones, 80% to 90% detected once. Trimming removed 5 bases from V and 6 bases from J; junction bases left unmatched: 9. Germline assignment: CDR1 MNHEY and CDR2 SVGAGI. The CDR3 contains 15 residues. Sample: peripheral blood. V gene TRBV6-5 combines with J gene TRBJ1-4, with TRBD1 matching 7 bases. The origin of this receptor is a woman older than 75 with acute or convalescent COVID-19. In DNA form, the CDR3 reads TGTGCCAGCAGTACCTACAGGGGAAAGGATGAAAAACTGTTTTTT. This encodes CASSTYRGKDEKLFF.